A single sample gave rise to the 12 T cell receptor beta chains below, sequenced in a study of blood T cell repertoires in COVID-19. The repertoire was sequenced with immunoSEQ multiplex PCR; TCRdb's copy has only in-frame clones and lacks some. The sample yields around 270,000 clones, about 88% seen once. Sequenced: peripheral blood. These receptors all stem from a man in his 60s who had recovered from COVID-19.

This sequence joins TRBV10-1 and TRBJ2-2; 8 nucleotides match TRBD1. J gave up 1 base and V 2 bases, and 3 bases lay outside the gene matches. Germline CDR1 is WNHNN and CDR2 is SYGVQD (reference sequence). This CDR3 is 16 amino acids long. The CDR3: CASSEAGTGNTGELFF. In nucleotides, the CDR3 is TGCGCCAGCAGTGAGGCAGGGACAGGGAACACCGGGGAGCTGTTTTTT.

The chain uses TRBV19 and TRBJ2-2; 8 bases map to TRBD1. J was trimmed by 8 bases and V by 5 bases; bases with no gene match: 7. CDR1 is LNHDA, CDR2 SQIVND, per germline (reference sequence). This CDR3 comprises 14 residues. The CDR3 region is CASSFDRGMGELFF. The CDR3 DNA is TGTGCCAGTAGTTTTGACAGGGGAATGGGGGAGCTGTTTTTT.

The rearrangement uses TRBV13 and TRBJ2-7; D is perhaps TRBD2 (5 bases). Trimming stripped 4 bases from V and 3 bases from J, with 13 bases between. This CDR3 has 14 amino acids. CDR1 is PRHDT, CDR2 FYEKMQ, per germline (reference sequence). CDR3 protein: CASSSVDGDYEQYF. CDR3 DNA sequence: TGTGCCAGCAGCTCGGTGGACGGGGACTACGAGCAGTACTTC. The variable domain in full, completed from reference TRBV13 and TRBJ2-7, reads AAGVIQSPRHLIKEKRETATLKCYPIPRHDTVYWYQQGPGQDPQFLISFYEKMQSDKGSIPDRFSAQQFSDYHSELNMSSLELGDSALYFCASSSVDGDYEQYFGPGTRLTVT.

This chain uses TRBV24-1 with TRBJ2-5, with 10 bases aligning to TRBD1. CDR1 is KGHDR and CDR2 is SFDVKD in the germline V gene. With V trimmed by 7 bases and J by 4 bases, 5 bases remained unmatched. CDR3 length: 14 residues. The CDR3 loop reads CATRGQGGRETQYF. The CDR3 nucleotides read TGTGCCACCAGAGGACAGGGGGGAAGAGAGACCCAGTACTTC.

The CDR3 DNA follows: TGTGCCAGCAGTTACCTCCGGACAGGGAGGGAGACCCAGTACTTC. Amino acid sequence: CASSYLRTGRETQYF. The rearrangement links TRBV6-2 or TRBV6-3 to TRBJ2-5; 8 bases are a match to TRBD1. The V and J ends lost 2 bases and 5 bases, in that order; junction bases with no gene match: 7. This CDR3 comprises 15 residues. The V gene's germline CDR1 is MNHEY and CDR2 SVGEGT.

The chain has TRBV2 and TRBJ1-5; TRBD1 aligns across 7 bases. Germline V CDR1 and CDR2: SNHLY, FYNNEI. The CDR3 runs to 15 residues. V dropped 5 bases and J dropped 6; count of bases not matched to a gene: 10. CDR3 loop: CASSRITGVGQPQHF. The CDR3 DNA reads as TGTGCCAGCAGTAGAATCACAGGGGTTGGTCAGCCCCAGCATTTT. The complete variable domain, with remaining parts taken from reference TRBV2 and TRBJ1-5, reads EPEVTQTPSHQVTQMGQEVILRCVPISNHLYFYWYRQILGQKVEFLVSFYNNEISEKSEIFDDQFSVERPDGSNFTLKIRSTKLEDSAMYFCASSRITGVGQPQHFGDGTRLSIL.

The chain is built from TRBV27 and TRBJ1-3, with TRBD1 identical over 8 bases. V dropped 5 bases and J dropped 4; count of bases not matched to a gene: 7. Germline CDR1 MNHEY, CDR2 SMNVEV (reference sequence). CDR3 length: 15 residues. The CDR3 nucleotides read TGTGCCAGCAGTGCAGGGGGCACGGAAGGAAACACCATATATTTT. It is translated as CASSAGGTEGNTIYF.

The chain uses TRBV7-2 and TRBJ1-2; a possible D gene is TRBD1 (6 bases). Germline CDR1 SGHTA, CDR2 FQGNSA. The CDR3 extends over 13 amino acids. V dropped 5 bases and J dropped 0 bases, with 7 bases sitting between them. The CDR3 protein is CASSQGSNYGYTF. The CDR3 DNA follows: TGTGCCAGCAGCCAGGGGTCTAACTATGGCTACACCTTC.

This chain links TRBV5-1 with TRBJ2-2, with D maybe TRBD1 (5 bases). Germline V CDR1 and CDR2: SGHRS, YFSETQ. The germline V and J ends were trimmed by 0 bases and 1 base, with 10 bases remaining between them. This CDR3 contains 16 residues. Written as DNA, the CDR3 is TGCGCCAGCAGCTTGGCATCAGGACAGAACACCGGGGAGCTGTTTTTT. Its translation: CASSLASGQNTGELFF.

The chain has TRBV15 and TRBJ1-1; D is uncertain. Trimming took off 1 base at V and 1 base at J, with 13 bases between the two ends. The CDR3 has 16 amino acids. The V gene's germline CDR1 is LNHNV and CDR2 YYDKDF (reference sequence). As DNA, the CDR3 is TGTGCCACCAGCAGAGTAGTAGGTCGGGGGAACACTGAAGCTTTCTTT. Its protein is CATSRVVGRGNTEAFF.

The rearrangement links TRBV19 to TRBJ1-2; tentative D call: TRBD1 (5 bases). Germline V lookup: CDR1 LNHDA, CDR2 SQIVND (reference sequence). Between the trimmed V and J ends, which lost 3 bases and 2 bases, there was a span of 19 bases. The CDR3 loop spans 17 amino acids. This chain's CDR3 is CASSMERGGTVNYGYTF. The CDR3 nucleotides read TGTGCCAGTAGTATGGAACGGGGCGGGACGGTCAACTATGGCTACACCTTC.

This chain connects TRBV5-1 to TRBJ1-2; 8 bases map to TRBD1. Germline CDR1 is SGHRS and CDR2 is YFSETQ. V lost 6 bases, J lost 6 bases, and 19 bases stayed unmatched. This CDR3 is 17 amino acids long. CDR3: CASTPGTGQPGEDGYTF. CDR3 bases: TGCGCCAGCACTCCCGGGACAGGCCAACCCGGGGAGGATGGCTACACCTTC.